Listed below are T cell receptor beta chains from one sample, sequenced in a study of blood T cell repertoires in COVID-19. The data were produced by immunoSEQ multiplex PCR, yet TCRdb's version contains in-frame clones alone and is incomplete. The table records 150,000 or so clones, 86% of them present only once. The sequenced material came from peripheral blood. These receptors originate from a woman aged 70 to 79 with acute or convalescent COVID-19. Both conserved end residues are trimmed from each CDR3.

J: TRBJ2-1
V: TRBV9
CDR3: ASSVQGGNEQF

J: TRBJ2-1
V: TRBV19
CDR3: ASSIGIGGTRLNNEQF

J: TRBJ2-1
V: TRBV3-1/TRBV3-2
CDR3: ASSPDGSSYNEQF

J: TRBJ1-6
V: TRBV6-5
CDR3: ASSSSGTANSPLH

J: TRBJ2-1
V: TRBV19
CDR3: ASSPTYSGATYNEQF

J: TRBJ2-3
V: TRBV5-8
CDR3: ASSLIYTDTQY

J: TRBJ2-3
V: TRBV7-2
CDR3: ASSFRDRSTDTQY

J: TRBJ1-1
V: TRBV27
CDR3: ASSLSPRMNTEAF

J: TRBJ2-1
V: TRBV7-8
CDR3: ASSLRGGLSYEQF

J: TRBJ1-5
V: TRBV6-4
CDR3: ASSTEENQPQH

J: TRBJ2-6
V: TRBV4-3
CDR3: ASSQDPPSGGAGANVLT

J: TRBJ2-7
V: TRBV6-6
CDR3: ASTLRGGSYEQY

J: TRBJ1-1
V: TRBV7-2
CDR3: ASSFEVSPEAF

J: TRBJ1-1
V: TRBV3-1/TRBV3-2
CDR3: ASSQGGWGTEAF

J: TRBJ2-7
V: TRBV28
CDR3: ASSLGATGAYEQY

J: TRBJ1-3
V: TRBV30
CDR3: AWRNSNSGNTIY

J: TRBJ1-2
V: TRBV5-1
CDR3: ASSLTQGDYGYT

J: TRBJ1-2
V: TRBV27
CDR3: AAGTANYGYT

J: TRBJ2-7
V: TRBV5-6
CDR3: ASSKPRGSYEQY

J: TRBJ2-1
V: TRBV19
CDR3: ASSETPRSGNEQF

J: TRBJ2-5
V: TRBV4-1
CDR3: ASSPSQRGETQY

J: TRBJ1-3
V: TRBV9
CDR3: ASSVGEWTASGNTIY

J: TRBJ1-5
V: TRBV12-3/TRBV12-4
CDR3: ASSFRNQPQH

J: TRBJ1-3
V: TRBV30
CDR3: AWSADRLNSGNTIY

J: TRBJ1-2
V: TRBV12-3/TRBV12-4
CDR3: ASRAQGAYGYT